This T cell receptor beta chain was identified during a study of T cells after yellow fever vaccination. Study conclusions and caveats: In FACS-sorted repertoires, abundant clonotypes from the bulk population could appear as contaminants. Though weaker, the secondary response peaked faster, on day 5 versus 15.

CDR1 MNHEY and CDR2 SVGEGT come from the germline V gene. The CDR3 runs 14 residues. V was shortened by 6 bases and J by 5 bases, with 16 bases between the two germline ends. Concerning this clonotype: The antigen is unknown.

Template switching with 5'RACE generated the TCR cDNA and added a universal primer site and UMIs. A single record per CDR3 protein comes from TCRdb applying MiXCR to the 5' RACE reads. The sample lists approximately 180,000 distinct CDR3 sequences, approximately 6.2% occurring once. This receptor was taken from a young man who received the YFV17D yellow fever vaccine. The sample consisted of CD4+ T cells sorted from PBMCs, taken on the day of the first yellow fever vaccination. V and J are TRBV6-2 or TRBV6-3 and TRBJ2-5, with D unresolved. CDR3 in amino acids: CASRGRYPLETQYF. The CDR3 nucleotides read TGTGCCAGCAGGGGTCGTTACCCCCTCGAGACCCAGTACTTC.